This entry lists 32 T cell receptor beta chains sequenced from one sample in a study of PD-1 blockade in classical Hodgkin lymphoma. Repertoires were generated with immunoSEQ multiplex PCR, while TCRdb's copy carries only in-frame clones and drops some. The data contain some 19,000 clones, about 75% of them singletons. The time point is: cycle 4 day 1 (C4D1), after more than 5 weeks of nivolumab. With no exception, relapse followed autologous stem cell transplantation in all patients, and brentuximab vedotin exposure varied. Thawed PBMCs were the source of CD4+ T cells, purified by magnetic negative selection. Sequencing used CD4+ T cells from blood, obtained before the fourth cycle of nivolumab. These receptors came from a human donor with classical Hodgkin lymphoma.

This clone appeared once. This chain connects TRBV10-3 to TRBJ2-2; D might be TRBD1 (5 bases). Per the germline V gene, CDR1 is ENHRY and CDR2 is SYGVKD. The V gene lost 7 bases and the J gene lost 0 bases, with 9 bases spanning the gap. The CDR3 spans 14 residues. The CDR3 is CAITRAPNTGELFF. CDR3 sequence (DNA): TGTGCCATCACCAGGGCCCCGAACACCGGGGAGCTGTTTTTT.

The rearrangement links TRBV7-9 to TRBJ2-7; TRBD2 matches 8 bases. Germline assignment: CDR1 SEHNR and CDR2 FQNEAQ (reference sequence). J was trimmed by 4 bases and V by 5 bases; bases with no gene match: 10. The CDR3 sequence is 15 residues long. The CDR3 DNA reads TGTGCCAGCAGCCAAGATGGGGCTAGCGGGTACGAGCAGTACTTC. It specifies CASSQDGASGYEQYF.

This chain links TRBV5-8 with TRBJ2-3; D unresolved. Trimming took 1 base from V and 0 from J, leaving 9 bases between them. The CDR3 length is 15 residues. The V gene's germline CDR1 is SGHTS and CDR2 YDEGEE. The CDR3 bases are TGTGCCAGCAGCTTGTTCCAGACGAGCACAGATACGCAGTATTTT. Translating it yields CASSLFQTSTDTQYF.

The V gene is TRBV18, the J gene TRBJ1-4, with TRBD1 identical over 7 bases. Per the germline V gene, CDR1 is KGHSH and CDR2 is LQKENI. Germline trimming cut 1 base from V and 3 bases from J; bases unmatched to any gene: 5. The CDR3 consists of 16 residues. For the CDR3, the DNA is TGTGCCAGCTCACCACGGAGCAGGGGGTCTAATGAAAAACTGTTTTTT. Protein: CASSPRSRGSNEKLFF.

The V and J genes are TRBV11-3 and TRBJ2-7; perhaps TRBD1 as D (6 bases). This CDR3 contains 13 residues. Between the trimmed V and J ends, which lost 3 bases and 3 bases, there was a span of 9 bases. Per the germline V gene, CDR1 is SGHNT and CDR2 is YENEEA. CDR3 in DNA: TGTGCCAGCAGCTTGAACAGGGACTACGAGCAGTACTTC. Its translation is CASSLNRDYEQYF.

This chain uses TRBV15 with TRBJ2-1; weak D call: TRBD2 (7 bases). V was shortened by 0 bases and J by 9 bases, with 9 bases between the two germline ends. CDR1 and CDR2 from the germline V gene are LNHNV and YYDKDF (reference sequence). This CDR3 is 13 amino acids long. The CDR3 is CATSRDRGGEQFF. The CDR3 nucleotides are TGTGCCACCAGCAGAGATAGGGGGGGTGAGCAGTTCTTC.

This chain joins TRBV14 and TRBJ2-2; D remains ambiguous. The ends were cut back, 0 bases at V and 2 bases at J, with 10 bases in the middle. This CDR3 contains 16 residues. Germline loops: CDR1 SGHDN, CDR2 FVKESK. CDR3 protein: CASSQDRLANTGELFF. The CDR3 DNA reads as TGTGCCAGCAGCCAAGATCGGCTGGCTAACACCGGGGAGCTGTTTTTT. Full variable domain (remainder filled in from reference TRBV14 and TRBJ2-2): EAGVTQFPSHSVIEKGQTVTLRCDPISGHDNLYWYRRVMGKEIKFLLHFVKESKQDESGMPNNRFLAERTGGTYSTLKVQPAELEDSGVYFCASSQDRLANTGELFFGEGSRLTVL.

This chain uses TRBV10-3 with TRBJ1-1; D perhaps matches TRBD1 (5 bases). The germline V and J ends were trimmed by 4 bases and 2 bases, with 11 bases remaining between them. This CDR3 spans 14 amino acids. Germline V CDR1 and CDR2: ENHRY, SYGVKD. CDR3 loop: CAISAGGVNTEAFF. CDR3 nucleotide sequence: TGTGCCATCAGTGCGGGGGGGGTAAACACTGAAGCTTTCTTT.

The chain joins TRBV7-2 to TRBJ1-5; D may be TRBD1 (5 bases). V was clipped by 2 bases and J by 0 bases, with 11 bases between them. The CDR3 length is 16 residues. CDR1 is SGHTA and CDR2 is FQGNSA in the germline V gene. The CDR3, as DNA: TGTGCCAGCAGCTTACCGGGACTGAATAGCAATCAGCCCCAGCATTTT. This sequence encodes CASSLPGLNSNQPQHF.

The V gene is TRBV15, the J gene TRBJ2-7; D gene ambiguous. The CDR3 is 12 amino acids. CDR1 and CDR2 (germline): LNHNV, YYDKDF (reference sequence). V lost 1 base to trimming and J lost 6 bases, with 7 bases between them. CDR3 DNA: TGTGCCACCAGCAGAGTTTTGGGCGAGCAGTACTTC. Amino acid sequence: CATSRVLGEQYF.

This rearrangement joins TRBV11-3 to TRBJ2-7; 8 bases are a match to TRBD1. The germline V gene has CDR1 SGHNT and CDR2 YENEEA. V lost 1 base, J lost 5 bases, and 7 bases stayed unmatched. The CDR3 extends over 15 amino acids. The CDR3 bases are TGTGCCAGCAGCTTAGGAGGACAGGGATTCCACGAGCAGTACTTC. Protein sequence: CASSLGGQGFHEQYF.

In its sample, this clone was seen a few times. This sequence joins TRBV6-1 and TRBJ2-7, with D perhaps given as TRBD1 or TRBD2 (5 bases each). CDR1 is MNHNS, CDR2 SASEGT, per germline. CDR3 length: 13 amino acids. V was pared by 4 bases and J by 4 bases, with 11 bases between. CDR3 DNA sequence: TGTGCCAGCAGTGGGGACCTGGCATACGAGCAGTACTTC. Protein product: CASSGDLAYEQYF.

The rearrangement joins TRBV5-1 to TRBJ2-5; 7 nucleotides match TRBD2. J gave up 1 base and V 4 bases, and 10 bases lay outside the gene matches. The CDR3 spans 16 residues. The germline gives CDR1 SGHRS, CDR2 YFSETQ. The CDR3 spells CASSPAGVGVQETQYF. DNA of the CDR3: TGCGCCAGCAGCCCCGCGGGGGTTGGGGTCCAAGAGACCCAGTACTTC.

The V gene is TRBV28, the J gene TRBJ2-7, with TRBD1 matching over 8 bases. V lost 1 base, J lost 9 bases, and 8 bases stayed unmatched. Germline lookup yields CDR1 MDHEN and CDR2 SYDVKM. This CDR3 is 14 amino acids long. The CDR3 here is CASSLFPRGRGQYF. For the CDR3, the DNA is TGTGCCAGCAGTTTATTTCCCAGGGGGCGAGGGCAGTACTTC.

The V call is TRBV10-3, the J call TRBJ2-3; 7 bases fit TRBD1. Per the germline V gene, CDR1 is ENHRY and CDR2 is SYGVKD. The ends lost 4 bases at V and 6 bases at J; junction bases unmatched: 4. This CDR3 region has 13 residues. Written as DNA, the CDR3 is TGTGCCATCAGTGCCACAGGGGTGGATACGCAGTATTTT. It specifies CAISATGVDTQYF.

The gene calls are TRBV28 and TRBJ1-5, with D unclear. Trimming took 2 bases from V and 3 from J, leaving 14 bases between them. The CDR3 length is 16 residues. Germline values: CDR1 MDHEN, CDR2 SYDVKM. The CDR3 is CASSLLQAMFNQPQHF. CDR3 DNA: TGTGCCAGCAGTTTACTTCAGGCCATGTTCAATCAGCCCCAGCATTTT.

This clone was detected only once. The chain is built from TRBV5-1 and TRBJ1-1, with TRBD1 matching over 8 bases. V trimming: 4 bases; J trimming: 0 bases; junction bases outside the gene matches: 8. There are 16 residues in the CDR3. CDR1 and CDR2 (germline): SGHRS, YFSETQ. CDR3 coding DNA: TGCGCCAGCAGCGTCGACAGGGGAGGGATGAACACTGAAGCTTTCTTT. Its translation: CASSVDRGGMNTEAFF.

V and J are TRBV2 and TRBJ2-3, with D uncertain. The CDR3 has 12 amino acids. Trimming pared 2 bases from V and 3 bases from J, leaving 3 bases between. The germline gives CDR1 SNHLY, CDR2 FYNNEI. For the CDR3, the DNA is TGTGCCAGCAGTGAATGGACAGATACGCAGTATTTT. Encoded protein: CASSEWTDTQYF.

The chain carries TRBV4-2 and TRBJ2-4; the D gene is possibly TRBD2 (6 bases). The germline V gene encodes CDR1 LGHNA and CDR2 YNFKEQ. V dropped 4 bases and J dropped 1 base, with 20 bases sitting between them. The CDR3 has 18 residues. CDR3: CASSPGTGSGRAKNIQYF. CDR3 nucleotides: TGTGCCAGCAGCCCAGGGACGGGCTCGGGGAGGGCCAAAAACATTCAGTACTTC.

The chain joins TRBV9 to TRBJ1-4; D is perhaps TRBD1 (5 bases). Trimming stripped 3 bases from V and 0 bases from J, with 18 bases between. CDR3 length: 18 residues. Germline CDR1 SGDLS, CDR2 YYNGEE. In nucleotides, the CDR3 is TGTGCCAGCAGCGGGGGCCCGATTTGGGGAACAACTAATGAAAAACTGTTTTTT. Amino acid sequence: CASSGGPIWGTTNEKLFF.

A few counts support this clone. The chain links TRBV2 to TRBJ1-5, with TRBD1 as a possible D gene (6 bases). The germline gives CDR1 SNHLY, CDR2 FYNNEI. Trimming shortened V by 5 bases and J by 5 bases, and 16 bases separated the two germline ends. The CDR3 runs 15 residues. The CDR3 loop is CASSLSWGAYQPQHF. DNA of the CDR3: TGTGCCAGCAGTTTATCCTGGGGGGCTTATCAGCCCCAGCATTTT.

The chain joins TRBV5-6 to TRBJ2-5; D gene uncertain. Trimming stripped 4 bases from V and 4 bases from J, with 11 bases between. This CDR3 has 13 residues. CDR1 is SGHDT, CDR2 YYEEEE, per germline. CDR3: CASSQWGLETQYF. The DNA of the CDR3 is TGTGCCAGCAGCCAGTGGGGTTTAGAGACCCAGTACTTC.

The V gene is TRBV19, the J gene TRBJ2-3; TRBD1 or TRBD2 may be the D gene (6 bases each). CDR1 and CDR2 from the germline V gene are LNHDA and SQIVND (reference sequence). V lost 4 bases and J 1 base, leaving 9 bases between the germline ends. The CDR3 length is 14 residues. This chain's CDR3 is CASSTRGGTDTQYF. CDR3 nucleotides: TGTGCCAGTAGTACGAGGGGGGGCACAGATACGCAGTATTTT. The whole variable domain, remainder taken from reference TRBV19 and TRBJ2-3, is DGGITQSPKYLFRKEGQNVTLSCEQNLNHDAMYWYRQDPGQGLRLIYYSQIVNDFQKGDIAEGYSVSREKKESFPLTVTSAQKNPTAFYLCASSTRGGTDTQYFGPGTRLTVL.

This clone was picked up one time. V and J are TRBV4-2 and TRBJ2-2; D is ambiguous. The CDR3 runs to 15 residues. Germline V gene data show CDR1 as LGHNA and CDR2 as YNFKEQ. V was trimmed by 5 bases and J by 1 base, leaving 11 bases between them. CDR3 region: CASSFGGKNTGELFF. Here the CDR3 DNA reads TGTGCCAGCAGCTTCGGTGGAAAGAACACCGGGGAGCTGTTTTTT.

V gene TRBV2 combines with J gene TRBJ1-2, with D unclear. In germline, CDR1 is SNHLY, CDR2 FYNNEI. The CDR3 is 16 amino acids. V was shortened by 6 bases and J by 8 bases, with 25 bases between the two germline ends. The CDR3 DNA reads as TGTGCCAGCAGCCGCTCGTTTTGGACGGGAAAGGGAGGCTACACCTTC. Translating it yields CASSRSFWTGKGGYTF.

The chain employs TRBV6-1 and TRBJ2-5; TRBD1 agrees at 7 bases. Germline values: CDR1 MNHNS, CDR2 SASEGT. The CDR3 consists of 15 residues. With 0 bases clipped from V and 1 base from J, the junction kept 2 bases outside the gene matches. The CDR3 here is CASSEAPGGQETQYF. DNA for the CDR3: TGTGCCAGCAGTGAAGCGCCAGGGGGCCAAGAGACCCAGTACTTC.

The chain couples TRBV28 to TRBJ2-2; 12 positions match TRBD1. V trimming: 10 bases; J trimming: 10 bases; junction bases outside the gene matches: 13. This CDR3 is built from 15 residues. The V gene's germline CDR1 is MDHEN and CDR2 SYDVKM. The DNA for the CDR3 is TGTGCCACCTCCTCTGGGACAGGGGGCTGGGTGGAGCTGTTTTTT. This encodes CATSSGTGGWVELFF. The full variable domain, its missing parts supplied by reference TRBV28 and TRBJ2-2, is DVKVTQSSRYLVKRTGEKVFLECVQDMDHENMFWYRQDPGLGLRLIYFSYDVKMKEKGDIPEGYSVSREKKERFSLILESASTNQTSMYLCATSSGTGGWVELFFGEGSRLTVL.

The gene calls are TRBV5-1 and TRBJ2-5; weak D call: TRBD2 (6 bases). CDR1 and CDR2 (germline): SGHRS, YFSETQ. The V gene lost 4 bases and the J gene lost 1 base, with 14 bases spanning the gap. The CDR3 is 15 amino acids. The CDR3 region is CASSGGATAQETQYF. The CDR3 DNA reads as TGCGCCAGCAGCGGCGGGGCAACAGCCCAAGAGACCCAGTACTTC.

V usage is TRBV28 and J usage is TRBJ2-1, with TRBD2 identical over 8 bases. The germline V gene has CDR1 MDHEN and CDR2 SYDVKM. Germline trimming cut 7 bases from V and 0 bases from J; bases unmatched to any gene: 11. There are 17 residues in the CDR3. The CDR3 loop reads CASTSSGTRSSYNEQFF. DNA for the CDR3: TGTGCCAGCACTTCCTCCGGGACTAGAAGCTCCTACAATGAGCAGTTCTTC.

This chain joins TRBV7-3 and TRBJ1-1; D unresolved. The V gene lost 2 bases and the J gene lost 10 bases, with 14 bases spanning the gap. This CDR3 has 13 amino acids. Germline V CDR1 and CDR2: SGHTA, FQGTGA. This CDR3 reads CASSLSPSAVAFF. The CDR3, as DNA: TGTGCCAGCAGCTTATCCCCATCGGCAGTAGCTTTCTTT.

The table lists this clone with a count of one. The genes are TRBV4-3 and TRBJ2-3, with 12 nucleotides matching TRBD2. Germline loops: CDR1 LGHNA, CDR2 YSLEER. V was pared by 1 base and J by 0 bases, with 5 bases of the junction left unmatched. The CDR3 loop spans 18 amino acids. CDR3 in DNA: TGCGCCAGCAGCCAAGGGAGGACTAGCGGGACTAGCACAGATACGCAGTATTTT. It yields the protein CASSQGRTSGTSTDTQYF.

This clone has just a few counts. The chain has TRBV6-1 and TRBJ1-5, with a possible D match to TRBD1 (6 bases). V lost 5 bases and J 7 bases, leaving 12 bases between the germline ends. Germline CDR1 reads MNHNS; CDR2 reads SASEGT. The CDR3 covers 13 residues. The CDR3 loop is CASSLYRVQPQHF. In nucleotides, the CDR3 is TGTGCCAGCAGTTTATACAGGGTGCAGCCCCAGCATTTT.